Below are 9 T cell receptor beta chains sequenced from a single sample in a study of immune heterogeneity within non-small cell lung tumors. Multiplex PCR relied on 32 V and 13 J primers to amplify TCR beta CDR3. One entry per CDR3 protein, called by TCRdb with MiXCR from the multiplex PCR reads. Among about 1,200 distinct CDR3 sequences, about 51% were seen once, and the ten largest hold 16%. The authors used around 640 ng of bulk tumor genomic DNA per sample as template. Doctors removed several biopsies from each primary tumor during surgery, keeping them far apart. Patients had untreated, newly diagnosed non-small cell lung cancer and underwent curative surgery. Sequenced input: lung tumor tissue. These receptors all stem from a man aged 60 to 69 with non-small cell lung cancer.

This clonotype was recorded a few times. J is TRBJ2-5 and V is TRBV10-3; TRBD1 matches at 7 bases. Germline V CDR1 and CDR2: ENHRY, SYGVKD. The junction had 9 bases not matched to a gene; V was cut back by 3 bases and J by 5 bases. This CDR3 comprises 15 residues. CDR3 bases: TGTGCCATCAGTGATAATGGGGGACAGTCCGAGACCCAGTACTTC. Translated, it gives CAISDNGGQSETQYF.

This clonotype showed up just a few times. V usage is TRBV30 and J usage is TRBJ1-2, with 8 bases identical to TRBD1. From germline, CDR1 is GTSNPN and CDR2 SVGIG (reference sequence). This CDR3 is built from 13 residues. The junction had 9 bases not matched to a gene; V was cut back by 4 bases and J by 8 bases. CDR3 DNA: TGTGCCTGGAAGGAAGGAGACAGGGGCGGCTACACCTTC. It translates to CAWKEGDRGGYTF.

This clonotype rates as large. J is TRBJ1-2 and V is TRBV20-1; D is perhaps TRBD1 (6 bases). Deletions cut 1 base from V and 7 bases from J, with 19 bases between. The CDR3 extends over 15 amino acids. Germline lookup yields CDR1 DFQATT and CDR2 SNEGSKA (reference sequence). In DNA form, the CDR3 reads TGCAGTGCTAGAGCAGGACAGCCCCTAAGAGGTGGCTACACCTTC. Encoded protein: CSARAGQPLRGGYTF.

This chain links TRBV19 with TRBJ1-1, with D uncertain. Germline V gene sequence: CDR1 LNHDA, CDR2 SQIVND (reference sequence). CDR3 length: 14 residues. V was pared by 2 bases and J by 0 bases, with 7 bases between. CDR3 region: CASSIRPMNTEAFF. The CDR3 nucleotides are TGTGCCAGTAGTATAAGACCGATGAACACTGAAGCTTTCTTT. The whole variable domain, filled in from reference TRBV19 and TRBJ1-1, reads DGGITQSPKYLFRKEGQNVTLSCEQNLNHDAMYWYRQDPGQGLRLIYYSQIVNDFQKGDIAEGYSVSREKKESFPLTVTSAQKNPTAFYLCASSIRPMNTEAFFGQGTRLTVV.

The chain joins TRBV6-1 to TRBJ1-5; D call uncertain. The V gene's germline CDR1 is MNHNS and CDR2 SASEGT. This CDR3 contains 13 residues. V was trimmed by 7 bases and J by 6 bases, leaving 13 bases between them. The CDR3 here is CASMRDFGQPQHF. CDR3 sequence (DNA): TGTGCCAGCATGCGGGATTTCGGTCAGCCCCAGCATTTT.

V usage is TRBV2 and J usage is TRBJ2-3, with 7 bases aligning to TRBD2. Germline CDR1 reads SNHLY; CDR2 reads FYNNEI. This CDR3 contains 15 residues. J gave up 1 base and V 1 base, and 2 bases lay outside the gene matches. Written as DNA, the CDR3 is TGTGCCAGCAGTGAAGGCGGGAGTGGCACAGATACGCAGTATTTT. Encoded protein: CASSEGGSGTDTQYF.

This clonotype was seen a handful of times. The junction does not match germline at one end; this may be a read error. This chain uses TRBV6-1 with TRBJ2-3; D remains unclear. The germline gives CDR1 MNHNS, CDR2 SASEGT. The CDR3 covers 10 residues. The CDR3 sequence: CASREDTQYF. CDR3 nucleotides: TGTGCCAGCAGAGAAGATACGCAGTATTTT.

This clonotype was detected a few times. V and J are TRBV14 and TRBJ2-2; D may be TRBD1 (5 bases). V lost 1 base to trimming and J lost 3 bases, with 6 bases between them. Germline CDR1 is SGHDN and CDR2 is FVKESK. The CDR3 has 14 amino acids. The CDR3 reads CASSQVGDTGELFF. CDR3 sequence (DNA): TGTGCCAGCAGCCAAGTAGGGGACACCGGGGAGCTGTTTTTT.

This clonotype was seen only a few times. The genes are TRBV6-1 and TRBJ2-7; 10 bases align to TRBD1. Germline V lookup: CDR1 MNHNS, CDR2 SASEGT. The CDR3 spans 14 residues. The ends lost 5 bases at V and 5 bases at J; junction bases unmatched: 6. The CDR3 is CASSPRDRGNEQYF. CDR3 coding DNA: TGTGCCAGCAGTCCCCGGGACAGGGGAAACGAGCAGTACTTC.